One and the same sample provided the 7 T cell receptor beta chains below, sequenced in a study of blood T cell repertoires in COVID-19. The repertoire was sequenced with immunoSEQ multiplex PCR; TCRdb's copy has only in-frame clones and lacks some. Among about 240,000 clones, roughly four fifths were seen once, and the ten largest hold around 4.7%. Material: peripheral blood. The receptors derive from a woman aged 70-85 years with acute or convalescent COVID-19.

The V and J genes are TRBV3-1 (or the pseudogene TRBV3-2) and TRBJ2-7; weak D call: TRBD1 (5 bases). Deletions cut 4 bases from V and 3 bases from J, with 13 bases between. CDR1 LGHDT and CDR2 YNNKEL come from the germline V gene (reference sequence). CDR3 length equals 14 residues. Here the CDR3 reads CASSPRVRRYEQYF. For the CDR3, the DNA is TGTGCCAGCAGCCCCAGGGTTCGCCGCTACGAGCAGTACTTC.

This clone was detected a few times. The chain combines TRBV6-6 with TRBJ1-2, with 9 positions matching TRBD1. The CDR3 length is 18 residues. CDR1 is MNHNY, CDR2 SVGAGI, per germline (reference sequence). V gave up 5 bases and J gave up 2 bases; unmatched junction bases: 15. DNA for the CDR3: TGTGCCAGCAGTCCCGGGACAGGGCTCATAGGAGAAAACTATGGCTACACCTTC. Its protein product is CASSPGTGLIGENYGYTF.

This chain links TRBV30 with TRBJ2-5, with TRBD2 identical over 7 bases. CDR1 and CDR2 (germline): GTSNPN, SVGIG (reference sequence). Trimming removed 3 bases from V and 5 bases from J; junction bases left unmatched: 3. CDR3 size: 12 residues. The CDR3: CAWSGGYETQYF. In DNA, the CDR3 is TGTGCCTGGAGCGGGGGGTATGAGACCCAGTACTTC.

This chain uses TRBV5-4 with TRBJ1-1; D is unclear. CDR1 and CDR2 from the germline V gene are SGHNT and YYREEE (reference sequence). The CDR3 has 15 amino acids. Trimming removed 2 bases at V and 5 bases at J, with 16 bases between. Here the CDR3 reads CASSFGSARGTEAFF. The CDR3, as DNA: TGTGCCAGCAGCTTCGGGTCCGCCCGTGGGACTGAAGCTTTCTTT.

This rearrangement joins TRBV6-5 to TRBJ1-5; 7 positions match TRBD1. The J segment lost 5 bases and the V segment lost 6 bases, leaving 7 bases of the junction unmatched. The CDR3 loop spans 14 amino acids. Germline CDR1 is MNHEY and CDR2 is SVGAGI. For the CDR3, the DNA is TGTGCCAGCAGGAGGACAGGATCGGATCAGCCCCAGCATTTT. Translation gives CASRRTGSDQPQHF.

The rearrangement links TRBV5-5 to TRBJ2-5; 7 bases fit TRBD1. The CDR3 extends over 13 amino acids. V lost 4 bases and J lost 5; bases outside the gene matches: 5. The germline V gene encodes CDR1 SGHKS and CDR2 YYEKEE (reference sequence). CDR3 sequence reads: CASSTGAPETQYF. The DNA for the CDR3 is TGTGCCAGCAGCACAGGGGCGCCGGAGACCCAGTACTTC.

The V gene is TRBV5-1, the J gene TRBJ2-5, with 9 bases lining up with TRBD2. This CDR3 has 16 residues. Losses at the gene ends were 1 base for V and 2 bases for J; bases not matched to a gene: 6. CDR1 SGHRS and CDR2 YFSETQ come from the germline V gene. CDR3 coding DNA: TGCGCCAGCAGCTTGCGAGCGGGGGGACAACAAGAGACCCAGTACTTC. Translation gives CASSLRAGGQQETQYF.